This T cell receptor beta chain stems from a study of CD8 T cells in Susac syndrome. The CDR3 has 12 residues. V gave up 0 bases and J gave up 8 bases, with 8 bases separating them. Germline-derived CDR1 and CDR2 are GTSNPN and SVGIG (reference sequence). RNA in amounts of roughly 0.45 to 1 ug was reverse transcribed with random hexamers. Amplification of TCR beta CDR3 by immunoSEQ multiplex PCR spanned 54 Vbeta and 13 Jbeta. Each CDR3 protein is one row after TCRdb ran MiXCR on the immunoSEQ multiplex PCR reads. The sample lists under 150,000 distinct CDR3 sequences, about 90% seen once, with under 0.25% in the top ten.

The chain employs TRBV30 and TRBJ2-1; no firm D call. The clonotype comes from a human donor with multiple sclerosis. The sample taken for sequencing was CD8+ T cells from PBMCs. This CDR3 reads CAWSVSVDEQFF. The CDR3 DNA reads as TGTGCCTGGAGTGTAAGTGTTGATGAGCAGTTCTTC.